A selection of T cell receptor beta chains follows, all from one sample in a study of blood T cell repertoires in COVID-19. Clones were read by immunoSEQ multiplex PCR, and TCRdb kept only the in-frame ones, dropping some. The sample gives some 150,000 clones, around 84% of which show up once; 0.8% to 1.2% is in the top ten. Material: peripheral blood. These receptors all stem from a man aged 35 to 55 with acute or convalescent COVID-19. Each CDR3 is given with its conserved first and last residue. D genes are given only for firm matches. Only some rows state a clone size, as once, few, many or a class for expanded clones.

CDR3 protein | CDR3 DNA | clone size | V gene | CDR3 length | D gene | J gene
CASSLGQNEKLFF | TGCGCCAGCAGCTTGGGCCAGAATGAAAAACTGTTTTTT | few | TRBV5-1 | 13 | . | TRBJ1-4
CASSEALGRDTQYF | TGTGCCAGCAGTGAAGCGCTAGGGAGAGATACGCAGTATTTT | once | TRBV2 | 14 | . | TRBJ2-3
CASSPTDRVDGTGELFF | TGCGCCAGCAGTCCGACGGACAGGGTGGATGGGACCGGGGAGCTGTTTTTT | . | TRBV10-2 | 17 | TRBD1 | TRBJ2-2
CASREDRAWTEAFF | TGCGCCAGCAGGGAGGACAGGGCGTGGACTGAAGCTTTCTTT | once | TRBV4-3 | 14 | TRBD1 | TRBJ1-1
CASSDGTGGQNIQYF | TGTGCCAGCAGTGACGGGACAGGTGGGCAAAACATTCAGTACTTC | . | TRBV2 | 15 | TRBD1 | TRBJ2-4
CASSTRTSLYGYTF | TGTGCCAGCAGCACCCGTACATCCCTCTATGGCTACACCTTC | . | TRBV7-2 | 14 | . | TRBJ1-2
CASSSTPFRQDYEQYF | TGTGCCAGCAGTTCAACGCCATTCCGTCAGGACTACGAGCAGTACTTC | once | TRBV6-5 | 16 | . | TRBJ2-7
CASSYFGGQSTDTQYF | TGTGCCAGCAGTTACTTTGGAGGGCAATCCACAGATACGCAGTATTTT | . | TRBV6-5 | 16 | . | TRBJ2-3
CASSRGNTEAFF | TGTGCCAGCAGCAGGGGGAACACTGAAGCTTTCTTT | once | TRBV6-5 | 12 | . | TRBJ1-1
CASSPGGLDYNEQFF | TGTGCCAGCAGCCCTGGGGGACTAGACTACAATGAGCAGTTCTTC | . | TRBV11-3 | 15 | TRBD2 | TRBJ2-1
CASKLLQGADSPLHF | TGTGCCAGCAAACTCCTACAGGGGGCGGATTCACCCCTCCACTTT | . | TRBV6-5 | 15 | TRBD1 | TRBJ1-6
CASNPGSGTDTQYF | TGTGCCAGCAACCCGGGTAGCGGGACAGATACGCAGTATTTT | . | TRBV7-3 | 14 | TRBD2 | TRBJ2-3
CASSPGTGATTTDTQYF | TGTGCCAGCAGCCCGGGGACAGGGGCCACCACCACAGATACGCAGTATTTT | . | TRBV11-3 | 17 | TRBD1 | TRBJ2-3
CAWGGQGEGNTIYF | TGTGCCTGGGGGGGACAGGGAGAAGGAAACACCATATATTTT | . | TRBV30 | 14 | TRBD1 | TRBJ1-3
CASSSLRGGGCDF | TGTGCCAGCAGCTCCCTGAGGGGCGGGGGGTGCGATTTT | . | TRBV7-8 | 13 | TRBD2 | TRBJ2-3
CASSIARTGEQFF | TGTGCCAGTAGTATCGCGAGGACAGGTGAGCAGTTCTTC | once | TRBV19 | 13 | TRBD1 | TRBJ2-1
CASSLDLSGGAYNEQFF | TGTGCCAGCAGCTTAGACCTAAGCGGGGGGGCTTACAATGAGCAGTTCTTC | . | TRBV11-2 | 17 | TRBD2 | TRBJ2-1
CASSPEQGTDTQYF | TGTGCCAGCTCACCAGAGCAAGGCACAGATACGCAGTATTTT | . | TRBV18 | 14 | . | TRBJ2-3
CAWSGFSEAFF | TGTGCCTGGAGTGGGTTTAGTGAAGCTTTCTTT | few | TRBV30 | 11 | . | TRBJ1-1
CASHPAGTEAFF | TGTGCCAGCCACCCCGCGGGCACTGAAGCTTTCTTT | . | TRBV18 | 12 | . | TRBJ1-1
CASSLPGAYGYTF | TGTGCCAGCAGCCTCCCAGGGGCCTATGGCTACACCTTC | . | TRBV7-2 | 13 | . | TRBJ1-2
CASRARTGNTEAFF | TGTGCCAGCAGGGCCCGGACAGGGAACACTGAAGCTTTCTTT | . | TRBV2 | 14 | TRBD1 | TRBJ1-1
CASSFFKGTLKTEAFF | TGTGCCAGCAGCTTCTTCAAAGGGACTCTAAAAACTGAAGCTTTCTTT | . | TRBV7-9 | 16 | . | TRBJ1-1
CASSPGAPGELFF | TGCGCCAGCAGCCCAGGGGCACCCGGGGAGCTGTTTTTT | . | TRBV5-1 | 13 | . | TRBJ2-2
CASSLGGFETQYF | TGTGCCAGCAGCTTAGGAGGTTTTGAGACCCAGTACTTC | . | TRBV7-2 | 13 | . | TRBJ2-5
CASSVTGSDSPLHF | TGTGCCAGCAGCGTAACCGGGAGTGATTCACCCCTCCACTTT | . | TRBV9 | 14 | . | TRBJ1-6
CASSGTGGRYGYTF | TGTGCCAGCAGCGGAACAGGGGGGAGGTATGGCTACACCTTC | once | TRBV9 | 14 | TRBD1 | TRBJ1-2
CASNPGGGTNYGYTF | TGTGCCAGCAACCCTGGAGGAGGGACTAACTATGGCTACACCTTC | . | TRBV5-6 | 15 | . | TRBJ1-2
CASSEAGANTDTQYF | TGCGCCAGCAGTGAGGCTGGGGCTAACACAGATACGCAGTATTTT | . | TRBV10-1 | 15 | . | TRBJ2-3